Each of the 18 T cell receptor beta chains below was sequenced from the same sample in a study of cytomegalovirus exposure and HLA in healthy donors. This PCR relied on a set of 60 Vbeta primers and 13 Jbeta primers. Method: immunoSEQ multiplex PCR; TCRdb's copy keeps in-frame clones and lacks some. Of 120,000 or so clones listed, 83% are singletons. The material sequenced was PBMCs. The receptors shown here come from a woman aged 40-49 years in good health and CMV-seropositive.

The chain employs TRBV6-5 and TRBJ2-5, with D perhaps matching TRBD2 (5 bases). The V gene lost 7 bases and the J gene lost 7 bases, with 19 bases spanning the gap. CDR1 is MNHEY and CDR2 is SVGAGI in the germline V gene. The CDR3 has 14 residues. The CDR3 is CASMDAGAGGTQYF. The CDR3 nucleotides are TGTGCCAGCATGGACGCGGGTGCAGGCGGGACCCAGTACTTC.

The chain employs TRBV28 and TRBJ2-7; D call uncertain. The CDR3 is made up of 12 amino acids. Germline V gene data show CDR1 as MDHEN and CDR2 as SYDVKM. Trimming took 5 bases from V and 5 from J, leaving 10 bases between them. As DNA, the CDR3 is TGTGCCAGCAGTCCACCTACTCACGAGCAGTACTTC. It encodes CASSPPTHEQYF.

CDR3 nucleotides: TGCGCCAGCAGCCACCAAACTAGCGGAAACTACAATGAGCAGTTCTTC. Translated: CASSHQTSGNYNEQFF. The gene calls are TRBV4-3 and TRBJ2-1; 8 bases line up with TRBD2. Germline V gene lookup returns CDR1 LGHNA and CDR2 YSLEER. The junction had 7 bases not matched to a gene; V was cut back by 3 bases and J by 3 bases. This CDR3 contains 16 residues.

The V and J genes are TRBV18 and TRBJ2-5, with a tentative D call TRBD1 (6 bases). V lost 1 base and J lost 3, with 9 bases in between. The CDR3 is 14 amino acids. Germline V lookup: CDR1 KGHSH, CDR2 LQKENI. CDR3 loop: CASSPRGPEETQYF. CDR3 in DNA: TGTGCCAGCTCACCACGGGGGCCAGAAGAGACCCAGTACTTC.

The rearrangement uses TRBV27 and TRBJ2-7; 9 bases line up with TRBD1. This CDR3 is built from 14 residues. Trimming removed 4 bases from V and 7 bases from J; junction bases left unmatched: 8. CDR1 and CDR2 from the germline V gene are MNHEY and SMNVEV (reference sequence). In DNA, the CDR3 is TGTGCCAGCAGTTCCGGGACAGGGTTGGGTGAGCAGTACTTC. Protein sequence: CASSSGTGLGEQYF.

This clone was observed a few times. An end of the junction does not agree with germline; a read error may underlie this. This chain uses TRBV7-9 with TRBJ1-3; 7 nucleotides agree with TRBD1. Germline V lookup: CDR1 SEHNR, CDR2 FQNEAQ (reference sequence). This CDR3 region has 14 residues. The CDR3 loop is CSSSRGQPGNTIYF. CDR3 DNA sequence: TGTTCCAGCAGCAGGGGACAGCCTGGAAACACCATATATTTT.

The chain carries TRBV6-5 and TRBJ2-5; 8 bases agree with TRBD1. The germline V gene encodes CDR1 MNHEY and CDR2 SVGAGI. The CDR3 has 15 residues. Losses at the gene ends were 3 bases for V and 5 bases for J; bases not matched to a gene: 8. The DNA of the CDR3 is TGTGCCAGCAGTTATACACAGACAGGGGTTGAGACCCAGTACTTC. Amino acids: CASSYTQTGVETQYF.

This chain connects TRBV6-1 to TRBJ2-7, with D perhaps matching TRBD1 (7 bases). Germline V gene sequence: CDR1 MNHNS, CDR2 SASEGT. The CDR3 contains 15 residues. With 2 bases removed from V and 4 bases from J, the gap between germline ends came to 15 bases. The CDR3 region has the DNA TGTGCCAGCAGTGAACAGGGGGGAAATCGATACGAGCAGTACTTC. Its translation is CASSEQGGNRYEQYF.

CDR3 in DNA: TGCAGCGTTGATCTTCCCGGGATTAGCGGGAGATACGAGCAGTACTTC. It yields the protein CSVDLPGISGRYEQYF. V is TRBV29-1 and J is TRBJ2-7, with TRBD2 identical over 9 bases. Germline V gene data show CDR1 as SQVTM and CDR2 as ANQGSEA. Trimming at V came to 3 bases and at J to 4 bases, leaving 13 bases not matched to a gene. CDR3 length: 16 residues.

The chain is built from TRBV9 and TRBJ2-3; 12 bases agree with TRBD2. Losses at the gene ends were 0 bases for V and 6 bases for J; bases not matched to a gene: 8. The germline V gene encodes CDR1 SGDLS and CDR2 YYNGEE. CDR3 size: 17 residues. The CDR3 coding sequence is TGTGCCAGCAGCGTAGGGGCTAGCGGGAGGGTAATGGATACGCAGTATTTT. Its translation: CASSVGASGRVMDTQYF.

The chain is built from TRBV6-5 and TRBJ2-7; TRBD2 might be the D (6 bases). The CDR3 sequence is 15 residues long. V lost 4 bases and J lost 3, with 16 bases in between. Germline values: CDR1 MNHEY, CDR2 SVGAGI. Written as DNA, the CDR3 is TGTGCCAGCAGTTCTCCGGGACTCGCATTCTACGAGCAGTACTTC. Protein sequence: CASSSPGLAFYEQYF.

The rearrangement uses TRBV19 and TRBJ1-1; D is possibly TRBD1 (6 bases). V lost 5 bases and J lost 6, with 10 bases in between. CDR3 length: 12 amino acids. Per germline, CDR1 LNHDA and CDR2 SQIVND (reference sequence). The CDR3 DNA follows: TGTGCCAGTAGTTTCGGACAGTCTGAAGCTTTCTTT. This encodes CASSFGQSEAFF.

This chain joins TRBV7-8 and TRBJ2-1, with TRBD1 matching 11 bases. This CDR3 spans 16 amino acids. Per germline, CDR1 SGHVS and CDR2 FQNEAQ. Unmatched junction bases numbered 2, after V lost 1 base and J lost 3 bases. The CDR3 region is CASSLEGTGGYNEQFF. In nucleotides, the CDR3 is TGTGCCAGCAGCTTAGAAGGGACAGGGGGCTACAATGAGCAGTTCTTC.

V is TRBV7-9 and J is TRBJ1-6; 7 bases match TRBD1. The CDR3 spans 15 residues. From germline, CDR1 is SEHNR and CDR2 FQNEAQ (reference sequence). The J segment lost 6 bases and the V segment lost 5 bases, leaving 7 bases of the junction unmatched. In DNA, the CDR3 is TGTGCCAGCAGCCCAGAACCAGGGGGTAATTCACCCCTCCACTTT. As protein: CASSPEPGGNSPLHF.

The rearrangement uses TRBV7-6 and TRBJ2-7, with D maybe TRBD2 (5 bases). Per germline, CDR1 SGHVS and CDR2 FNYEAQ. Trimming shortened V by 5 bases and J by 2 bases, and 19 bases separated the two germline ends. This CDR3 has 16 residues. In DNA form, the CDR3 reads TGTGCCAGCAGCCCGAGGGTGGCGGAACCACCCTACGAGCAGTACTTC. Protein sequence: CASSPRVAEPPYEQYF.

The rearrangement links TRBV19 to TRBJ1-2, with 7 bases aligning to TRBD1. CDR3 length: 18 amino acids. The germline gives CDR1 LNHDA, CDR2 SQIVND (reference sequence). V was clipped by 2 bases and J by 1 base; unmatched bases: 13. CDR3 region: CASSILSGQTDFNYGYTF. CDR3 sequence (DNA): TGTGCCAGTAGTATATTGTCGGGACAGACCGACTTTAACTATGGCTACACCTTC.

This chain uses TRBV23-1 with TRBJ1-4, with 11 bases fitting TRBD1. TRBV23-1 falls under the ORF class, with uncertain function. The CDR3 spans 17 residues. The junction had 13 bases not matched to a gene; V was cut back by 8 bases and J by 5 bases. The CDR3 bases are TGCGCCAGCGACCTAGGACAGGGGGCGCGTGGGAATGAAAAACTGTTTTTT. This translates into CASDLGQGARGNEKLFF.

The J gene is TRBJ2-3, the V gene TRBV9; the match to TRBD2 covers 8 bases. Looked up from germline, CDR1 is SGDLS and CDR2 is YYNGEE. V gave up 3 bases and J gave up 8 bases; unmatched junction bases: 5. The CDR3 runs to 13 residues. Written as DNA, the CDR3 is TGTGCCAGCAGCGCAGCGGGAGCAGGTACGCAGTATTTT. Its protein product is CASSAAGAGTQYF.